The 20 T cell receptor beta chains below were found in one sample sequenced in a study of T-cell memory formation after mild COVID-19. TCRdb re-called the 5' RACE reads through MiXCR, storing one row per CDR3 protein. Here the sample spans roughly 480,000 distinct CDR3 sequences, around 25% being singletons. The sequenced sample consisted of PBMCs or a T cell subset sorted from them (not recorded which). These receptors were collected from an adult woman who had mild COVID-19 (a few samples of this study predate the infection). Cell type and time point are not known.

V gene TRBV7-8 combines with J gene TRBJ2-7; D uncertain. Germline V lookup: CDR1 SGHVS, CDR2 FQNEAQ. The ends were cut back, 5 bases at V and 7 bases at J, with 18 bases in the middle. The CDR3 loop spans 14 amino acids. The CDR3 DNA sequence: TGTGCCAGCAGCCCAGCCGGTTCGGCTCGGGAGCAGTACTTC. Its translation is CASSPAGSAREQYF.

The chain carries TRBV6-6 and TRBJ2-2; D gene ambiguous. CDR3 length: 11 amino acids. In germline, CDR1 is MNHNY, CDR2 SVGAGI (reference sequence). Trimming left V 5 bases short and J 7 bases short, with 5 bases between. CDR3 sequence: CASSQDGELFF. The CDR3 bases are TGTGCCAGCAGTCAAGACGGGGAGCTGTTTTTT.

Ten or more counts support this clonotype. V gene TRBV7-9 combines with J gene TRBJ2-3; 11 bases are a match to TRBD2. The trim removed 5 bases at V and 2 bases at J, leaving 6 bases unmatched. This CDR3 is built from 16 residues. The germline V gene encodes CDR1 SEHNR and CDR2 FQNEAQ (reference sequence). This chain's CDR3 is CASSQGTSGPTDTQYF. CDR3 coding DNA: TGTGCCAGCAGCCAGGGGACTAGCGGACCCACAGATACGCAGTATTTT.

This clonotype occurred a few times. The CDR3 DNA reads TGTGCCAGCAGCTTAGGAACTAGCGGTTTAGATGAGCAGTTCTTC. It encodes CASSLGTSGLDEQFF. The chain uses TRBV7-9 and TRBJ2-1, with TRBD2 matching 8 bases. CDR3 length: 15 amino acids. Germline-derived CDR1 and CDR2 are SEHNR and FQNEAQ (reference sequence). Losses at the gene ends were 1 base for V and 8 bases for J; bases not matched to a gene: 7. Full variable domain (outside the CDR3, taken from reference TRBV7-9 and TRBJ2-1): DTGVSQNPRHKITKRGQNVTFRCDPISEHNRLYWYRQTLGQGPEFLTYFQNEAQLEKSRLLSDRFSAERPKGSFSTLEIQRTEQGDSAMYLCASSLGTSGLDEQFFGPGTRLTVL.

The CDR3 is CASSLGPLAGLTVNEQFF. The CDR3 DNA follows: TGCGCCAGCAGCTTGGGCCCCCTGGCGGGCCTCACCGTCAATGAGCAGTTCTTC. V and J are TRBV5-1 and TRBJ2-1, with a possible D match to TRBD2 (5 bases). This CDR3 spans 18 amino acids. Germline V gene data show CDR1 as SGHRS and CDR2 as YFSETQ. Deletions cut 0 bases from V and 6 bases from J, with 22 bases between.

This clonotype appeared a few times. The chain combines TRBV20-1 with TRBJ1-4; D is undetermined. Germline V gene data show CDR1 as DFQATT and CDR2 as SNEGSKA (reference sequence). V gave up 0 bases and J gave up 4 bases, with 18 bases separating them. CDR3 size: 17 residues. CDR3 residues: CSARDVVGEGNNEKLFF. CDR3 coding DNA: TGCAGTGCTAGAGATGTTGTCGGGGAGGGAAATAATGAAAAACTGTTTTTT.

This clonotype was seen only a few times. J is TRBJ2-7 and V is TRBV7-2; a possible D gene is TRBD2 (6 bases). Deletions cut 1 base from V and 1 base from J, with 17 bases between. In germline, CDR1 is SGHTA, CDR2 FQGNSA. The CDR3 sequence is 17 residues long. The CDR3 loop is CASSLETGLLGSYEQYF. CDR3 sequence (DNA): TGTGCCAGCAGCTTAGAAACGGGACTCCTAGGGTCCTACGAGCAGTACTTC.

This clonotype was counted many times. The rearrangement joins TRBV11-2 to TRBJ1-1; tentatively, D is TRBD1 (5 bases). Germline V gene lookup returns CDR1 SGHAT and CDR2 FQNNGV. CDR3 length: 15 residues. Trimming shortened V by 2 bases and J by 1 base, and 11 bases separated the two germline ends. This chain's CDR3 is CASSLRAGPNTEAFF. CDR3 nucleotides: TGTGCCAGCAGCTTACGGGCAGGGCCGAACACTGAAGCTTTCTTT.

The chain joins TRBV24-1 to TRBJ2-1, with 10 bases fitting TRBD2. V gave up 6 bases and J gave up 9 bases; unmatched junction bases: 13. The germline gives CDR1 KGHDR, CDR2 SFDVKD. The CDR3 has 16 residues. CDR3 in amino acids: CATSPTRTSGISEQFF. CDR3 sequence (DNA): TGTGCCACCAGTCCTACCCGGACTAGCGGAATTAGTGAGCAGTTCTTC.

In its sample, this clonotype was seen a few times. At one end the junction does not follow the germline gene, possibly because of a read error. In nucleotides, the CDR3 is TGTGCCAGCAGCTTAGTACACGGACTAGCGGGGTTCGGGAAGCTGTTTTTT. This sequence encodes CASSLVHGLAGFGKLFF. The V call is TRBV7-9, the J call TRBJ2-2; TRBD2 agrees at 12 bases. This CDR3 has 17 amino acids. The V gene's germline CDR1 is SEHNR and CDR2 FQNEAQ (reference sequence).

V is TRBV20-1 and J is TRBJ1-5, with TRBD1 identical over 10 bases. Trimming took 2 bases from V and 6 from J; bases not matched to a gene: 10. Germline V lookup: CDR1 DFQATT, CDR2 SNEGSKA (reference sequence). This CDR3 spans 16 amino acids. Here the CDR3 reads CSARPEWGTGAQPQHF. CDR3 bases: TGCAGTGCTAGACCGGAATGGGGGACAGGGGCTCAGCCCCAGCATTTT.

This clonotype has a handful of counts. The V call is TRBV19, the J call TRBJ2-2; 7 nucleotides line up with TRBD1. CDR3 size: 16 residues. Unmatched junction bases numbered 10, after V lost 7 bases and J lost 2 bases. Germline CDR1 and CDR2: LNHDA and SQIVND (reference sequence). This CDR3 is CASTPRGQINTGELFF. As DNA, the CDR3 is TGTGCCAGTACCCCAAGGGGACAGATAAACACCGGGGAGCTGTTTTTT.

This clonotype was seen a few times. The rearrangement links TRBV20-1 to TRBJ2-1, with 12 positions matching TRBD2. CDR3 size: 15 residues. Trimming took 3 bases from V and 7 from J; bases not matched to a gene: 7. Looked up from germline, CDR1 is DFQATT and CDR2 is SNEGSKA (reference sequence). This CDR3 reads CSASSSSGGANEQFF. CDR3 bases: TGCAGTGCTAGTAGCTCTAGCGGGGGGGCGAATGAGCAGTTCTTC.

V is TRBV6-5 and J is TRBJ2-3; 9 nucleotides align to TRBD2. Germline V gene data show CDR1 as MNHEY and CDR2 as SVGAGI. Germline trimming cut 5 bases from V and 8 bases from J; bases unmatched to any gene: 20. This CDR3 comprises 18 residues. The CDR3 is CASSGTSNSPRPAGTQYF. The CDR3 nucleotides are TGTGCCAGCAGTGGGACTAGCAACTCACCTCGGCCTGCGGGTACGCAGTATTTT.

This clonotype is a singleton in its sample. V gene TRBV19 combines with J gene TRBJ1-2, with TRBD1 matching over 9 bases. CDR1 and CDR2 (germline): LNHDA, SQIVND (reference sequence). V was pared by 5 bases and J by 8 bases, with 12 bases of the junction left unmatched. The CDR3 is made up of 15 amino acids. CDR3: CASSSSPGTGIGYTF. As DNA, the CDR3 is TGTGCCAGTAGTTCATCCCCCGGGACAGGGATCGGCTACACCTTC. Using reference TRBV19 and TRBJ1-2 for the parts outside the CDR3, the full variable domain is DGGITQSPKYLFRKEGQNVTLSCEQNLNHDAMYWYRQDPGQGLRLIYYSQIVNDFQKGDIAEGYSVSREKKESFPLTVTSAQKNPTAFYLCASSSSPGTGIGYTFGSGTRLTVV.

This clonotype has only a few counts. This chain links TRBV3-1 with TRBJ1-6; no reliable D call. CDR3 length: 14 amino acids. CDR1 is LGHDT, CDR2 YNNKEL, per germline (reference sequence). The V gene lost 5 bases and the J gene lost 5 bases, with 10 bases spanning the gap. As DNA, the CDR3 is TGTGCCAGCAGCACGTTGATTAATAATTCACCCCTCCACTTT. Protein product: CASSTLINNSPLHF.

This sequence joins TRBV5-8 and TRBJ2-5; D uncertain. This CDR3 contains 15 residues. V was pared by 4 bases and J by 1 base, with 14 bases between. Germline V gene lookup returns CDR1 SGHTS and CDR2 YDEGEE. This CDR3 reads CASSPGGRAQETQYF. The DNA for the CDR3 is TGTGCCAGCAGCCCCGGCGGCCGGGCCCAAGAGACCCAGTACTTC.

The chain combines TRBV9 with TRBJ1-3; the D is unclear. This CDR3 contains 17 residues. V lost 3 bases and J 3 bases, leaving 19 bases between the germline ends. The germline V gene has CDR1 SGDLS and CDR2 YYNGEE. CDR3 nucleotides: TGTGCCAGCAGCGCAAGACTCCCGTGGATTCTTGGAAACACCATATATTTT. Its translation is CASSARLPWILGNTIYF.

This chain joins TRBV9 and TRBJ2-3; the D is unclear. CDR3 length: 15 amino acids. Between the trimmed V and J ends, which lost 0 bases and 0 bases, there was a span of 8 bases. Germline V CDR1 and CDR2: SGDLS, YYNGEE. The CDR3 bases are TGTGCCAGCAGCGTAGAACCGACTAGCACAGATACGCAGTATTTT. It is translated as CASSVEPTSTDTQYF.

The sample holds a few counts of this clonotype. V gene TRBV29-1 combines with J gene TRBJ2-7; the match to TRBD1 covers 10 bases. Germline trimming cut 6 bases from V and 3 bases from J; bases unmatched to any gene: 8. Germline V gene sequence: CDR1 SQVTM, CDR2 ANQGSEA. This CDR3 is 14 amino acids long. The CDR3 sequence is CSVIAGTGDYEQYF. In DNA, the CDR3 is TGCAGCGTGATCGCCGGGACAGGGGACTACGAGCAGTACTTC.